The 9 T cell receptor beta chains below all came from one sample that was sequenced in a study of shared clonotypes between healthy human individuals. Naive-designated CD8 cells lacked CD45RO, were positively enriched for CCR7, and omitted terminally differentiated effector memory CD45RA+ cells. Some clones are missing from TCRdb's copy, which holds only in-frame ones; the method was immunoSEQ multiplex PCR. The repertoire consists of over 750,000 clones, with roughly 96% occurring once and the leading ten covering over 0.2%. Specimen: naive CD8+ T cells sorted from blood. These receptors all come from a man between 25 and 39 years old in good health.

V is TRBV10-3 and J is TRBJ1-1; tentatively, D is TRBD1 (5 bases). Germline V CDR1 and CDR2: ENHRY, SYGVKD. The CDR3 extends over 13 amino acids. With 5 bases removed from V and 2 bases from J, the gap between germline ends came to 9 bases. The CDR3 spells CAISQGSNTEAFF. The CDR3 bases are TGTGCCATCAGTCAGGGCAGCAACACTGAAGCTTTCTTT.

V gene TRBV13 combines with J gene TRBJ2-1, with TRBD2 matching 8 bases. With 6 bases clipped from V and 7 bases from J, the junction kept 11 bases outside the gene matches. This CDR3 contains 15 residues. Germline V gives CDR1 PRHDT, CDR2 FYEKMQ (reference sequence). DNA of the CDR3: TGTGCCAGCAGTCCCATAGCGGGAATGGGGAATGAGCAGTTCTTC. Its translation is CASSPIAGMGNEQFF.

The chain recombines TRBV29-1 with TRBJ1-2; D is unresolved. Germline lookup yields CDR1 SQVTM and CDR2 ANQGSEA. V was pared by 3 bases and J by 3 bases, with 17 bases between. This CDR3 has 15 residues. The CDR3 DNA reads as TGCAGCGTTGAGAAGAACAGCGAATTGGACTATGGCTACACCTTC. It encodes CSVEKNSELDYGYTF. The variable domain in full, with the rest retrieved from reference TRBV29-1 and TRBJ1-2, is SAVISQKPSRDICQRGTSLTIQCQVDSQVTMMFWYRQQPGQSLTLIATANQGSEATYESGFVIDKFPISRPNLTFSTLTVSNMSPEDSSIYLCSVEKNSELDYGYTFGSGTRLTVV.

The V call is TRBV15, the J call TRBJ2-1; either TRBD1 or TRBD2 may supply D (6 bases each). With 9 bases removed from V and 3 bases from J, the gap between germline ends came to 12 bases. The CDR3 has 13 residues. CDR1 and CDR2 from the germline V gene are LNHNV and YYDKDF (reference sequence). This CDR3 is CATGRGDYNEQFF. In DNA, the CDR3 is TGTGCCACGGGAAGGGGGGACTACAATGAGCAGTTCTTC. Drawing the rest from reference TRBV15 and TRBJ2-1, the complete variable domain is DAMVIQNPRYQVTQFGKPVTLSCSQTLNHNVMYWYQQKSSQAPKLLFHYYDKDFNNEADTPDNFQSRRPNTSFCFLDIRSPGLGDTAMYLCATGRGDYNEQFFGPGTRLTVL.

This chain uses TRBV10-3 with TRBJ2-7; a possible D gene is TRBD1 (6 bases). This CDR3 region has 13 residues. The V gene lost 4 bases and the J gene lost 2 bases, with 9 bases spanning the gap. CDR1 is ENHRY and CDR2 is SYGVKD in the germline V gene. CDR3 sequence: CAISADSTYEQYF. The DNA of the CDR3 is TGTGCCATCAGTGCGGACAGCACCTACGAGCAGTACTTC.

This clone was seen just once. The chain joins TRBV10-3 to TRBJ1-5; 9 positions agree with TRBD1. CDR1 is ENHRY and CDR2 is SYGVKD in the germline V gene. V lost 3 bases to trimming and J lost 1 base; unmatched junction nucleotides: 7. This CDR3 region has 17 residues. DNA for the CDR3: TGTGCCATCAGTGAAACCGGACAGGGGTTAAGCAATCAGCCCCAGCATTTT. It is translated as CAISETGQGLSNQPQHF.

As to this clone: The identical CDR3 is also encoded by other nucleotide sequences in the sample. This sequence joins TRBV5-4 and TRBJ2-1, with D hard to call. CDR1 SGHNT and CDR2 YYREEE come from the germline V gene (reference sequence). V was clipped by 2 bases and J by 9 bases, with 6 bases between them. The CDR3 covers 11 residues. CDR3 in DNA: TGTGCCAGCAGCTTAGGTCGTGAGCAGTTCTTC. It encodes CASSLGREQFF.

The chain recombines TRBV16 with TRBJ1-1; 9 bases line up with TRBD1. The trim removed 3 bases at V and 0 bases at J, leaving 2 bases unmatched. Germline lookup yields CDR1 KGHSY and CDR2 FQNENV. This CDR3 region has 15 residues. The CDR3 DNA reads TGTGCCAGCAGCCAGGGACAGGGCCTGAACACTGAAGCTTTCTTT. Translated: CASSQGQGLNTEAFF.

Only one count was recorded for this clone. The chain carries TRBV7-6 and TRBJ2-3; 7 bases agree with TRBD2. The CDR3 is made up of 15 amino acids. The J segment lost 5 bases and the V segment lost 5 bases, leaving 10 bases of the junction unmatched. Germline loops: CDR1 SGHVS, CDR2 FNYEAQ. The CDR3 sequence is CASSPSAGVRDTQYF. The DNA of the CDR3 is TGTGCCAGCAGCCCCTCGGCGGGAGTTCGAGATACGCAGTATTTT.